The subject of this entry is one T cell receptor (beta chain). The sample is drawn from a study of blood T cell repertoires in COVID-19. Trimming removed 5 bases from V and 2 bases from J; junction bases left unmatched: 8. CDR1 is MGHRA and CDR2 is YSYEKL in the germline V gene. The CDR3 runs 15 residues. Clones were sequenced by immunoSEQ multiplex PCR, and TCRdb holds only the in-frame ones, with some missing. The sample carries over 200,000 clones, under 90% recorded once. The origin of this receptor is a man in his late teens or twenties who had recovered from COVID-19. What was sequenced was PBMCs or T cells enriched from blood (not recorded which). The V call is TRBV4-1, the J call TRBJ2-7; 8 positions agree with TRBD1. The CDR3 DNA reads as TGCGCCAGCAGCATCGGACAGGGTGGGCCCTACGAGCAGTACTTC. This gives the protein CASSIGQGGPYEQYF.